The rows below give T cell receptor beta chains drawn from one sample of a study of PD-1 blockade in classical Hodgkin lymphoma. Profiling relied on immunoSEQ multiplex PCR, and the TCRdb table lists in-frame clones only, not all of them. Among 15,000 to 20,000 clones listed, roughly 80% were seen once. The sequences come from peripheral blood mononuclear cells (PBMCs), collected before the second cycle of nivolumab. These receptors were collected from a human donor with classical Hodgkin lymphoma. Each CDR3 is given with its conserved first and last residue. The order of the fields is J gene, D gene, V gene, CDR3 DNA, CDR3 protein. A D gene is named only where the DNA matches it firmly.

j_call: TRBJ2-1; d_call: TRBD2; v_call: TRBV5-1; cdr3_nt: TGCGCCAGCAGCCCACGGGTAGCGGGAGATAGTGAGCAGTTCTTC; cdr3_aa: CASSPRVAGDSEQFF
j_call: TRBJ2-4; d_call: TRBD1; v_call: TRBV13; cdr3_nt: TGTGCCAGCAGCTCAAGGGACAGGGCGGTAGCCAAAAACATTCAGTACTTC; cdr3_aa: CASSSRDRAVAKNIQYF
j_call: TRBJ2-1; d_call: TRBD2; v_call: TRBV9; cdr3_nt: TGTGCCAGCAGCTCTAGCGGGAGTCCCTACAATGAGCAGTTCTTC; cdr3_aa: CASSSSGSPYNEQFF
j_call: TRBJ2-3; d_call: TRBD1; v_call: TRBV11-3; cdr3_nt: TGTGCCAGCAGCTCGGGACAGGGCGTCCCAGATACGCAGTATTTT; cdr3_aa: CASSSGQGVPDTQYF
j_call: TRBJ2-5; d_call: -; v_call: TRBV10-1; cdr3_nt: TGCGCCAGCAGTGAGTCGGGGGGGCTCGACCAAGAGACCCAGTACTTC; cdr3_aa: CASSESGGLDQETQYF
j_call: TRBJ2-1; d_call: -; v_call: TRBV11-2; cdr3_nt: TGTGCCAGCAGCTTAGAACTAGTTGGTGAGCAGTTCTTC; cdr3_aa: CASSLELVGEQFF
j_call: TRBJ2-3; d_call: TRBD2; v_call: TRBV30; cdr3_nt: TGTGCCTGGAGCCTAGCGGGGGTCGGAGATACGCAGTATTTT; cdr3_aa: CAWSLAGVGDTQYF
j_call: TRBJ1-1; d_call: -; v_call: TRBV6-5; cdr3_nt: TGTGCCAGCAGTTCGACAGGATTCCCTGAAGCTTTCTTT; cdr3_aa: CASSSTGFPEAFF
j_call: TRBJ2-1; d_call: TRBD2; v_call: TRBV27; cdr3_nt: TGTGCCAGCCTGTTGACTAGCGGGGTTAATGAGCAGTTCTTC; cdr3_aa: CASLLTSGVNEQFF
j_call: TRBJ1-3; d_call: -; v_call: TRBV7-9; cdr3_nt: TGTGCCAGCAGCACGGGACGGAGTACCTCTGGAAACACCATATATTTT; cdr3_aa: CASSTGRSTSGNTIYF
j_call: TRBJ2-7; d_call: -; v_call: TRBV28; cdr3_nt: TGTGCCAGCAGTTTTCCCCAAGCGGCCTCCTACGAGCAGTACTTC; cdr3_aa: CASSFPQAASYEQYF
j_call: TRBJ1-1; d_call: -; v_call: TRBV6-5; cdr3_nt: TGTGCCAGCAGTTACACTCCGGGGAACACTGAAGCTTTCTTT; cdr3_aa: CASSYTPGNTEAFF
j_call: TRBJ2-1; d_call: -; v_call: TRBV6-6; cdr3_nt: TGTGCCAGCAGTTACCCACCGCTACAGGGAGGCGATGAGCAGTTCTTC; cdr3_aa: CASSYPPLQGGDEQFF